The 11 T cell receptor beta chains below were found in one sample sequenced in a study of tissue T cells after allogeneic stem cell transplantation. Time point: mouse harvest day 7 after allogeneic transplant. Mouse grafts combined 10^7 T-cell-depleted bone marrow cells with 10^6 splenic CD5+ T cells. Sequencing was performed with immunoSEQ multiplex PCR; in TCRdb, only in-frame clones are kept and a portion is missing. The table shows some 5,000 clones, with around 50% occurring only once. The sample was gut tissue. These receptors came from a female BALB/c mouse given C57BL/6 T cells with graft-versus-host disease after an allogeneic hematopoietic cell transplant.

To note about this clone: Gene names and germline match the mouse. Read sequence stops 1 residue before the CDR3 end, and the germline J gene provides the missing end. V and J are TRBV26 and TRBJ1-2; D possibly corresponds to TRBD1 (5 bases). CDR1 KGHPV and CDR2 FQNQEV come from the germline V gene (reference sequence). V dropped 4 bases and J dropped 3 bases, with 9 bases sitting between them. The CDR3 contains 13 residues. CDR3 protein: CASSRGLDSDYTF. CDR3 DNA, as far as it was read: TGTGCCAGCAGTCGGGGGTTGGACTCCGACTACACC.

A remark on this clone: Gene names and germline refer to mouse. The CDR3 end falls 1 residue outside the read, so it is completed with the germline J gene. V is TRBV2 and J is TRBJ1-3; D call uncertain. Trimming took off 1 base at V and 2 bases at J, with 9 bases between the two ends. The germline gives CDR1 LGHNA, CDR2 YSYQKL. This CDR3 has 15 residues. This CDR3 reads CASSQVGKPGNTLYF. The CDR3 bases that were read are TGTGCCAGCAGCCAAGTAGGGAAACCTGGAAATACGCTCTAT. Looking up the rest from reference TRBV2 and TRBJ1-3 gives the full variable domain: DPKIIQKPKYLVAVTGSEKILICEQYLGHNAMYWYRQSAKKPLEFMFSYSYQKLMDNQTASSRFQPQSSKKNHLDLQITALKPDDSATYFCASSQVGKPGNTLYFGEGSRLIVV.

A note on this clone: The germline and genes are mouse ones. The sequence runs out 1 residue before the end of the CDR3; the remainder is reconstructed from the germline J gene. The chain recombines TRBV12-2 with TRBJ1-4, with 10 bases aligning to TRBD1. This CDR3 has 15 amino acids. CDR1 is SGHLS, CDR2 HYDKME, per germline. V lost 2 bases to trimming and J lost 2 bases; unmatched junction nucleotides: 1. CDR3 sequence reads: CASSPGQGSNERLFF. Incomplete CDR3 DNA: TGTGCCAGCTCTCCGGGACAGGGGTCCAACGAAAGATTATTT.

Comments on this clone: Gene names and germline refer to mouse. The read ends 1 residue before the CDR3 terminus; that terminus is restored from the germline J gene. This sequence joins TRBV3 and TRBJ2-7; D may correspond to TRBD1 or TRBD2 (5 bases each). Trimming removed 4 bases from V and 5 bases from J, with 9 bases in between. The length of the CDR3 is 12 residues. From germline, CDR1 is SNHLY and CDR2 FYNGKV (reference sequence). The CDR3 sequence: CASSSPGHEQYF. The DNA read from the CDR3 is TGTGCCAGCAGCTCGCCGGGACATGAACAGTAC.

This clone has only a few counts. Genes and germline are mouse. The part of the CDR3 DNA that was read is TGTGCCAGCAGCCAAGATGGGCAGGGGGTTAACAACCAGGCTCCGCTT. This sequence encodes CASSQDGQGVNNQAPL. The complete CDR3 protein is CASSQDGQGVNNQAPLF. The rearrangement links TRBV2 to TRBJ1-5; TRBD1 matches at 7 bases. Read coverage stops 1 residue before the CDR3 terminus; the germline J gene supplies the remainder. Germline CDR1 and CDR2: LGHNA and YSYQKL. After removal of 0 bases from V and 0 bases from J, the junction contained 5 bases not matched to a gene. The CDR3 spans 17 residues.

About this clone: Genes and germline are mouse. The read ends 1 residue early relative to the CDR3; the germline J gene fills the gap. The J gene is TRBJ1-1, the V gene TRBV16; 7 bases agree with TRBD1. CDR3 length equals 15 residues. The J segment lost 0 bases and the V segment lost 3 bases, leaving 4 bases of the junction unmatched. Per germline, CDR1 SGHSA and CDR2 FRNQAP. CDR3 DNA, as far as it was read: TGTGCAAGCAGCTTCTACAGGGGTGCAAACACAGAAGTCTTC. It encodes CASSFYRGANTEVF. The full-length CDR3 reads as CASSFYRGANTEVFF.

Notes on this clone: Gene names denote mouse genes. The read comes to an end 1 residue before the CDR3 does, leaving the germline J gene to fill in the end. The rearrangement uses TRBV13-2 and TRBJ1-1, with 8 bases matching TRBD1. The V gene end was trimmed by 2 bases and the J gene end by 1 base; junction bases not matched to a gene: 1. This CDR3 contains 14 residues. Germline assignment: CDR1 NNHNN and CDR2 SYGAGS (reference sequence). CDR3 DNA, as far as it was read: TGTGCCAGCGGTGAGACAGGGGTGAACACAGAAGTCTTC. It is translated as CASGETGVNTEVF. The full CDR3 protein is CASGETGVNTEVFF.

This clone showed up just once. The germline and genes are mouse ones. The CDR3 spells CASSETGGGDTQYF. The part of the CDR3 DNA that was read is TGTGCCAGCTCTGAAACTGGGGGGGGAGACACCCAGTAC. The chain carries TRBV12-2 and TRBJ2-5; TRBD2 matches 10 bases. The missing CDR3 end, 1 residue past where the read stops, is filled in from the germline J gene. This CDR3 has 14 amino acids. V gave up 3 bases and J gave up 5 bases; unmatched junction bases: 4. Germline CDR1 reads SGHLS; CDR2 reads HYDKME.

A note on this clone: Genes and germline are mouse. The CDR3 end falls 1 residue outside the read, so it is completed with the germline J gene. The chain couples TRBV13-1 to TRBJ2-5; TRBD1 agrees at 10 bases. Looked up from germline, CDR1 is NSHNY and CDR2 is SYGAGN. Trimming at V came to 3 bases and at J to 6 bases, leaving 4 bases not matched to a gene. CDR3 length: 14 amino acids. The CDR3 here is CASSVDRGVDTQYF. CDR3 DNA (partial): TGTGCCAGCAGTGTGGACAGGGGGGTTGACACCCAGTAC.

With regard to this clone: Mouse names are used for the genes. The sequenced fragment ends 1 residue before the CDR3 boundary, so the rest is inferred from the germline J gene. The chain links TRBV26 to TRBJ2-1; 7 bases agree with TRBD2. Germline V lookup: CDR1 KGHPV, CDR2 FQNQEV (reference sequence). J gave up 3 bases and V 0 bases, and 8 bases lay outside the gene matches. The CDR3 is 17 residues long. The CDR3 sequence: CASSLSSWGKGYAEQFF. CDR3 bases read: TGTGCCAGCAGTCTGTCCTCCTGGGGGAAGGGCTATGCTGAGCAGTTC. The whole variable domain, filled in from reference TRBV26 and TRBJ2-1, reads NSKVIQTPRYLVKGQGQKAKMRCIPEKGHPVVFWYQQNKNNEFKFLINFQNQEVLQQIDMTEKRFSAECPSNSPCSLEIQSSEAGDSALYLCASSLSSWGKGYAEQFFGPGTRLTVL.

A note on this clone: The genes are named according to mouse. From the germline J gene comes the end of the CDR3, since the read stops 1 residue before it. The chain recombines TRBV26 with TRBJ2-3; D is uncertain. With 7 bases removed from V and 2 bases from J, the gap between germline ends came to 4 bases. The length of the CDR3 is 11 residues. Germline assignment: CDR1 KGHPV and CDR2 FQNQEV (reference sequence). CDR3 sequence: CASTDAETLYF. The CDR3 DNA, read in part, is TGTGCCAGCACGGATGCAGAAACGCTGTAT.